This T cell receptor beta chain was recorded in a study of blood T cell repertoires in COVID-19. About the study: T cells, B-cell-depleted T cells, or PBMCs provided the cDNA or gDNA that served as material.

Libraries were prepared by immunoSEQ multiplex PCR; TCRdb keeps only in-frame clonotypes and omits some of them. The table includes 200,000 to 300,000 clones, around four fifths detected once. With 4 bases clipped from V and 5 bases from J, the junction kept 10 bases outside the gene matches. CDR3 size: 15 residues. The rearrangement links TRBV23-1 to TRBJ2-7, with 8 bases that match TRBD2. TRBV23-1 is given ORF status, its function remaining uncertain. The TCR originated in a man over 45 with acute or convalescent COVID-19. The sequenced sample was peripheral blood. The CDR3 loop is CASSPGRGTEDEQYF. CDR3 nucleotides: TGCGCCAGCAGTCCCGGGAGGGGGACGGAGGACGAGCAGTACTTC.